These T cell receptor beta chains were read from a single sample in a study of blood T cell repertoires in COVID-19. Measured with immunoSEQ multiplex PCR; TCRdb has only the in-frame clones, and not every one. The sample lists 40,000 to 50,000 clones, around 84% seen once, with 55% to 70% in the top ten. The sample consisted of peripheral blood. The receptors here all came from a man in his 70s with acute or convalescent COVID-19. CDR3s include the opening cysteine and the closing phenylalanine or tryptophan. A D gene is named only where the DNA matches it firmly. The size of a clone is reported for some rows only, either as once, few or many, or as a class for expanded clones.

clone_size,j_call,d_call,v_call,cdr3_nt,cdr3_aa
-,TRBJ2-1,-,TRBV11-2,TGTGCCAGCAGCCCCTCTTTTGAGCAGTTCTTC,CASSPSFEQFF
-,TRBJ1-4,-,TRBV15,TGTGCCACCAGCAGAGGGGGCGCTAATGAAAAACTGTTTTTT,CATSRGGANEKLFF
-,TRBJ1-4,-,TRBV29-1,TGCAGCGTTGACGGGGACTTTTTCAATGAAAAACTGTTTTTT,CSVDGDFFNEKLFF
-,TRBJ2-5,TRBD2,TRBV7-2,TGTGCCAGCAGCCCTCTAGGACTAGCGGGAGCGGAGACCCAGTACTTC,CASSPLGLAGAETQYF
many,TRBJ2-2,TRBD2,TRBV4-1,TGCGCCAGCAGTCTAGCGGTGAACACCGGGGAGCTGTTTTTT,CASSLAVNTGELFF
-,TRBJ1-2,TRBD1,TRBV3-1/TRBV3-2,TGTGCCAGCAGCTCGACAGGGGGCAATGGCTACACCTTC,CASSSTGGNGYTF
-,TRBJ1-1,-,TRBV9,TGTGCCAGCAGCGTAGGACAGCTTAACACTGAAGCTTTCTTT,CASSVGQLNTEAFF
-,TRBJ1-5,TRBD1,TRBV10-3,TGTGCCATCAGCCAGGACAGGGACGGCAATCAGCCCCAGCATTTT,CAISQDRDGNQPQHF
-,TRBJ2-3,TRBD1,TRBV7-2,TGTGCCAGCACCGGAGGGGGGACAGGGGCCACAGATACGCAGTATTTT,CASTGGGTGATDTQYF
-,TRBJ1-3,-,TRBV20-1,TGCAGTGCTAGTCTAGTAGCAGGGCCTGGAAACACCATATATTTT,CSASLVAGPGNTIYF
-,TRBJ1-6,-,TRBV11-3,TGTGCCAGCAGCTCCACAGGGAGATCACCCCTCCACTTT,CASSSTGRSPLHF
-,TRBJ1-1,-,TRBV28,TGTGCCAGCAGTTTATTTAGGGGAGGGACCACTGAAGCTTTCTTT,CASSLFRGGTTEAFF
-,TRBJ2-7,-,TRBV5-1,TGCGCCAGCAGCTTGGAGGACACGGATGGGCAGTACTTC,CASSLEDTDGQYF
-,TRBJ1-5,-,TRBV4-1,TGCGCCAGCAGCCAAGATGCGGGGCGGATCGGTCAGCCCCAGCATTTT,CASSQDAGRIGQPQHF
-,TRBJ2-1,TRBD2,TRBV6-5,TGTGCCAGCAGTTCCTCACTAGCGGGAGGCTGGTTGGGGCAGTTCTTC,CASSSSLAGGWLGQFF
-,TRBJ2-5,-,TRBV3-1/TRBV3-2,TGTGCCAGCAGCCAAATTTCCGGGACTCAAGAGACCCAGTACTTC,CASSQISGTQETQYF
-,TRBJ2-2,-,TRBV10-1,TGCGCCAGCTCCCGGGGACAAAACACCGGGGAGCTGTTTTTT,CASSRGQNTGELFF
-,TRBJ2-7,TRBD2,TRBV4-2,TGTGCCAGCAGCCAATCCTCAACGGGAGGAAGAGCCGACGAGCAGTACTTC,CASSQSSTGGRADEQYF
-,TRBJ1-1,TRBD1,TRBV18,TGTGCCAGCTCATCAACGGACCCCACAGGGGGGACTGAAGCTTTCTTT,CASSSTDPTGGTEAFF
-,TRBJ1-1,-,TRBV28,TGTGCCAGCGGAACCGGACAGATGAACACTGAAGCTTTCTTT,CASGTGQMNTEAFF
-,TRBJ1-6,TRBD1,TRBV7-9,TGTGCCAGCAGCGCAGAGACAGGGGGTAATTCACCCCTCCACTTT,CASSAETGGNSPLHF
-,TRBJ2-2,-,TRBV30,TGTGCCTGGAGGGGACACCGGGGCTCGGACACCGGGGAGCTGTTTTTT,CAWRGHRGSDTGELFF
few,TRBJ1-2,-,TRBV6-2/TRBV6-3,TGTGCCAGCAGTTCTAGGGACACGGCGGGCTATGGCTACACCTTC,CASSSRDTAGYGYTF
-,TRBJ1-3,-,TRBV6-5,TGTGCCAGCTGGGAGGGGGGGTCGAACACCATATATTTT,CASWEGGSNTIYF
-,TRBJ2-2,TRBD1,TRBV6-5,TGTGCCAGCAGGGACAGGGGGCGCGGCGGGGAGCTGTTTTTT,CASRDRGRGGELFF
once,TRBJ1-2,TRBD1,TRBV28,TGTGCCAGCGGGTCCGGGACAGGGGTACTCTATGGCTACACCTTC,CASGSGTGVLYGYTF
-,TRBJ2-5,-,TRBV7-9,TGTGCCAGCAGCTTGAATACAGGGATGGAGACCCAGTACTTC,CASSLNTGMETQYF
-,TRBJ2-1,TRBD1,TRBV7-9,TGTGCCAGCAGCTTAGAGGACAGGGAGCAGTTCTTC,CASSLEDREQFF
-,TRBJ2-7,-,TRBV30,TGTGCCTGGAGTGGGGACAAGGAAACCTACGAGCAGTACTTC,CAWSGDKETYEQYF
-,TRBJ2-5,TRBD2,TRBV7-2,TGTGCCAGCAGCTTAACACTAGCGGGAGCGCGGGAGACCCAGTACTTC,CASSLTLAGARETQYF
-,TRBJ2-1,-,TRBV19,TGTGCCAGTAAACCTCCAGCGAGGAGGAATGAGCAGTTCTTC,CASKPPARRNEQFF
-,TRBJ2-2,TRBD1,TRBV6-5,TGTGCCAGCAGTCTCCCCGGGACAGGGGCCGGGGAGCTGTTTTTT,CASSLPGTGAGELFF